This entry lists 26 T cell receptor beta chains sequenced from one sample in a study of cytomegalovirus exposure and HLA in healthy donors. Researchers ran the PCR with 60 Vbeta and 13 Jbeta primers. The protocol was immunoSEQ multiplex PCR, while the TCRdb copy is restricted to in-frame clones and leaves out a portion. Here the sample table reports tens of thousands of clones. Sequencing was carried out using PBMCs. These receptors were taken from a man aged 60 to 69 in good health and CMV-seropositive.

The CDR3 loop reads CASRRIWTGLEPQHF. CDR3 nucleotides: TGTGCCAGCAGACGAATATGGACAGGGCTTGAGCCCCAGCATTTT. This chain joins TRBV6-1 and TRBJ1-5; 8 bases are shared with TRBD1. The CDR3 loop spans 15 amino acids. Germline assignment: CDR1 MNHNS and CDR2 SASEGT. The J segment lost 8 bases and the V segment lost 6 bases, leaving 12 bases of the junction unmatched.

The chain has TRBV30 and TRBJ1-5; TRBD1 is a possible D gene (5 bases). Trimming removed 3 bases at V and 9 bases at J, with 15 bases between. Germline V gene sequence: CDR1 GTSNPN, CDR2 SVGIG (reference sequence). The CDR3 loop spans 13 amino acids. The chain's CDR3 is CAWRGQGQGPQHF. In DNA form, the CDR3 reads TGTGCCTGGAGGGGCCAGGGCCAGGGGCCCCAGCATTTT.

Written as DNA, the CDR3 is TGTGCCAGCAGCCCAGCGGGAGGGCCTGGGTACGAGCAGTACTTC. It specifies CASSPAGGPGYEQYF. The chain is built from TRBV7-2 and TRBJ2-7; 10 positions match TRBD2. The J segment lost 4 bases and the V segment lost 5 bases, leaving 8 bases of the junction unmatched. The CDR3 extends over 15 amino acids. Germline V gene sequence: CDR1 SGHTA, CDR2 FQGNSA.

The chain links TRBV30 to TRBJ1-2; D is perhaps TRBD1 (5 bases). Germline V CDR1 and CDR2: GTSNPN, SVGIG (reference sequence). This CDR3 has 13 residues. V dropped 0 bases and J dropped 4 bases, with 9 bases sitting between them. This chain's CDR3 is CAWSVDSGYGYTF. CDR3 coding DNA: TGTGCCTGGAGTGTCGACAGTGGCTATGGCTACACCTTC.

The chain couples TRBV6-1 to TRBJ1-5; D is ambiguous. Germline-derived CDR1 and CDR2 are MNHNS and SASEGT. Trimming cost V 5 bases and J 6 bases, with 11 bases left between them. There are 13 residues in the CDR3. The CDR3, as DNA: TGTGCCAGCAGTTGGGGAGGGTTTCAGCCCCAGCATTTT. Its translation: CASSWGGFQPQHF.

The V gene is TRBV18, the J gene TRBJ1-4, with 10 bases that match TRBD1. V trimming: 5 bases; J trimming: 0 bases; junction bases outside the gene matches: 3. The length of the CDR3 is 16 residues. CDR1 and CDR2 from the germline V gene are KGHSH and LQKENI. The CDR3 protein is CASSSGQGATNEKLFF. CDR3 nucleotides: TGTGCCAGCTCATCCGGACAGGGGGCAACTAATGAAAAACTGTTTTTT.

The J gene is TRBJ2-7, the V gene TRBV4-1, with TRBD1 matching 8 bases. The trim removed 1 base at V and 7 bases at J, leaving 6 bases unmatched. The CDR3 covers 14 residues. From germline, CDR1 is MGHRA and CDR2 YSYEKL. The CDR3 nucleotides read TGCGCCAGCAGCCAAGGAGACAGGGGCTGGGAGCAGTACTTC. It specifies CASSQGDRGWEQYF.

CDR3: CSVDREAGELFF. The CDR3 coding sequence is TGCAGCGTTGACAGGGAGGCCGGGGAGCTGTTTTTT. The J gene is TRBJ2-2, the V gene TRBV29-1; possibly TRBD2 for D (6 bases). The CDR3 runs to 12 residues. Per the germline V gene, CDR1 is SQVTM and CDR2 is ANQGSEA. Trimming left V 3 bases short and J 6 bases short, with 8 bases between.

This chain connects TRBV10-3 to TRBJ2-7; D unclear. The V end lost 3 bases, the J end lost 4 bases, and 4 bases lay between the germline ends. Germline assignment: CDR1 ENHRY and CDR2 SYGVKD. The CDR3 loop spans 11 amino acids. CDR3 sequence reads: CAISDRYEQYF. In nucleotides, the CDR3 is TGTGCCATCAGTGACCGGTACGAGCAGTACTTC.

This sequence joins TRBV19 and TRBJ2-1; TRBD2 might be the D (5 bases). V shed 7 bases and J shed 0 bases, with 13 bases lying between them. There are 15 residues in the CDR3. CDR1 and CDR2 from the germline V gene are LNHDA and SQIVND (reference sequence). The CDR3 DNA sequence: TGTGCCAGTATTGGTGGCGGGTTCTCCTACAATGAGCAGTTCTTC. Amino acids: CASIGGGFSYNEQFF.

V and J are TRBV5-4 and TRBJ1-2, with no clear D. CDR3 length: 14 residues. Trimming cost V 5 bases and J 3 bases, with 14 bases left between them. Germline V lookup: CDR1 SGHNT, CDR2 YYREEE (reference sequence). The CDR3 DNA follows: TGTGCCAGCAGGAGTGGGCTATCGGACTATGGCTACACCTTC. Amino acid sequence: CASRSGLSDYGYTF.

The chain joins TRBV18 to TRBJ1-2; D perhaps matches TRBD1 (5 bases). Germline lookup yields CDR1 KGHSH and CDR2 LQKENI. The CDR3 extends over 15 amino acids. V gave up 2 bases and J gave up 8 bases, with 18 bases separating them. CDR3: CASSPDKGSEYGYTF. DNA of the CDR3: TGTGCCAGCTCACCAGATAAGGGGTCGGAGTACGGCTACACCTTC.

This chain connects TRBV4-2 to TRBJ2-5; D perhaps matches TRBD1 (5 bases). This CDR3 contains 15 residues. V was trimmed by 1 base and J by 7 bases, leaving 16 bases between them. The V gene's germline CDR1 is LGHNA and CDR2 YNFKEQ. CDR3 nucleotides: TGTGCCAGCAGCCAAGGGACGCCAGGGATGGGGACCCAGTACTTC. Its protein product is CASSQGTPGMGTQYF.

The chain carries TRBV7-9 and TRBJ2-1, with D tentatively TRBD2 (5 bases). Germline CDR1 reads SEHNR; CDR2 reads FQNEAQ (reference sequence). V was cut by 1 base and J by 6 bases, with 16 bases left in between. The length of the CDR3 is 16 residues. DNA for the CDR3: TGTGCCAGCAGCTTAGGGAGGTGGCCGCCACCCAATGAGCAGTTCTTC. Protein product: CASSLGRWPPPNEQFF.

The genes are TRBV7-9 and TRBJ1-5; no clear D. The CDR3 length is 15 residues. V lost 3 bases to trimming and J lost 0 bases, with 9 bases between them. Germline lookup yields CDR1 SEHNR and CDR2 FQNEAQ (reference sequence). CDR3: CASSFSDYSNQPQHF. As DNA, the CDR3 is TGTGCCAGCAGCTTCAGTGACTATAGCAATCAGCCCCAGCATTTT.

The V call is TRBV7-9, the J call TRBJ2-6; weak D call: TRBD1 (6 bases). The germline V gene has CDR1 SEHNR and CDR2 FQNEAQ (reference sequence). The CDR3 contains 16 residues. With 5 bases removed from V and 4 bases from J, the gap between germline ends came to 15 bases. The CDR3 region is CASSRRGIAGANVLTF. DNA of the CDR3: TGTGCCAGCAGCCGTAGGGGGATCGCCGGGGCCAACGTCCTGACTTTC.

The CDR3 DNA follows: TGCGCCAGCAGCCAGAGCGGGACAGGGGATACCGGGGAGCTGTTTTTT. It specifies CASSQSGTGDTGELFF. This rearrangement joins TRBV5-1 to TRBJ2-2, with 10 bases fitting TRBD1. Germline V lookup: CDR1 SGHRS, CDR2 YFSETQ. The CDR3 consists of 16 residues. V was clipped by 4 bases and J by 5 bases; unmatched bases: 8.

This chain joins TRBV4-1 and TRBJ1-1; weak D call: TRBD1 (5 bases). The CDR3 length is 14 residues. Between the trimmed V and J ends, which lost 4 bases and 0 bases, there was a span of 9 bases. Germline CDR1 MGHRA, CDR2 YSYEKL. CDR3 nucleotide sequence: TGCGCCAGCAGCCCCTCAGGGATGAACACTGAAGCTTTCTTT. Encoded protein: CASSPSGMNTEAFF.

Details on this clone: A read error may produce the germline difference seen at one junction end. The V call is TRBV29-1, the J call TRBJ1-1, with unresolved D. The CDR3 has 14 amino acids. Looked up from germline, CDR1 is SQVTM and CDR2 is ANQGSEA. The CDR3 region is CSVWMVQPNTEDFF. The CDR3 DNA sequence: TGCAGCGTGTGGATGGTACAGCCTAACACTGAAGATTTCTTT.

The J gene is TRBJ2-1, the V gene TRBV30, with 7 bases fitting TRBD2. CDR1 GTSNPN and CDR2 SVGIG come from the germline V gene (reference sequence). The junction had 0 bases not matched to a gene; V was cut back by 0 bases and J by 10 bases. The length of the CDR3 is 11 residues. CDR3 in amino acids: CAWSVLAEQFF. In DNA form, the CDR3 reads TGTGCCTGGAGTGTACTAGCGGAGCAGTTCTTC. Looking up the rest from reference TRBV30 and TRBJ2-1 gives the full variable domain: SQTIHQWPATLVQPVGSPLSLECTVEGTSNPNLYWYRQAAGRGLQLLFYSVGIGQISSEVPQNLSASRPQDRQFILSSKKLLLSDSGFYLCAWSVLAEQFFGPGTRLTVL.

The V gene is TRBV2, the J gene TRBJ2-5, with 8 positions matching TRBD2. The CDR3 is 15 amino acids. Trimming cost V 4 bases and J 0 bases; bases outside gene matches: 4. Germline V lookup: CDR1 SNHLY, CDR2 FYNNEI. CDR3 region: CASSVGSGNQETQYF. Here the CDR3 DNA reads TGTGCCAGCAGTGTCGGTAGCGGGAACCAAGAGACCCAGTACTTC.

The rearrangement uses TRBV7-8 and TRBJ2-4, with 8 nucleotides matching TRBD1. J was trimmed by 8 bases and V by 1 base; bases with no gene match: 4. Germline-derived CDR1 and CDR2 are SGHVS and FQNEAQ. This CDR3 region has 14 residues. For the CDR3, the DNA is TGTGCCAGCAGCTTAGGGGCAGGGGGCGACATTCAGTACTTC. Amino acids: CASSLGAGGDIQYF.

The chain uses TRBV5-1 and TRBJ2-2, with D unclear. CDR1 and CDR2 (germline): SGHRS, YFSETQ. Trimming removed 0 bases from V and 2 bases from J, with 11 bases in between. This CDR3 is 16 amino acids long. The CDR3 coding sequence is TGCGCCAGCAGCTTGGCCCCAGGTTCTAACACCGGGGAGCTGTTTTTT. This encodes CASSLAPGSNTGELFF. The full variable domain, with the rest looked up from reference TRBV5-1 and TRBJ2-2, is KAGVTQTPRYLIKTRGQQVTLSCSPISGHRSVSWYQQTPGQGLQFLFEYFSETQRNKGNFPGRFSGRQFSNSRSEMNVSTLELGDSALYLCASSLAPGSNTGELFFGEGSRLTVL.

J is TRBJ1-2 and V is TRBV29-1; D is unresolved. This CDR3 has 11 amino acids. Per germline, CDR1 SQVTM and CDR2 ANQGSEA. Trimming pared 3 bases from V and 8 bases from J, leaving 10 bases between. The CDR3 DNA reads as TGCAGCGTTGAGCGGCTACGGGGCTACACCTTC. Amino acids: CSVERLRGYTF.

CDR3 nucleotide sequence: TGCGCCAGCAGCTCGACTAGCGGGGGGTTTCTAAATGAGCAGTTCTTC. Encoded protein: CASSSTSGGFLNEQFF. J is TRBJ2-1 and V is TRBV5-1; 13 bases map to TRBD2. J was trimmed by 7 bases and V by 3 bases; bases with no gene match: 7. CDR1 and CDR2 (germline): SGHRS, YFSETQ. This CDR3 has 16 residues.

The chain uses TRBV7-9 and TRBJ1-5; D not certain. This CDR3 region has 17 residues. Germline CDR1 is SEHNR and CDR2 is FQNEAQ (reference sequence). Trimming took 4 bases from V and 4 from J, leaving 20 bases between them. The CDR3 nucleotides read TGTGCCAGCAGCTCCACCTCTGCCGGGTCCGCTAATCAGCCCCAGCATTTT. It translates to CASSSTSAGSANQPQHF. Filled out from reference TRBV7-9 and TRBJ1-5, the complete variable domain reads DTGVSQNPRHKITKRGQNVTFRCDPISEHNRLYWYRQTLGQGPEFLTYFQNEAQLEKSRLLSDRFSAERPKGSFSTLEIQRTEQGDSAMYLCASSSTSAGSANQPQHFGDGTRLSIL.